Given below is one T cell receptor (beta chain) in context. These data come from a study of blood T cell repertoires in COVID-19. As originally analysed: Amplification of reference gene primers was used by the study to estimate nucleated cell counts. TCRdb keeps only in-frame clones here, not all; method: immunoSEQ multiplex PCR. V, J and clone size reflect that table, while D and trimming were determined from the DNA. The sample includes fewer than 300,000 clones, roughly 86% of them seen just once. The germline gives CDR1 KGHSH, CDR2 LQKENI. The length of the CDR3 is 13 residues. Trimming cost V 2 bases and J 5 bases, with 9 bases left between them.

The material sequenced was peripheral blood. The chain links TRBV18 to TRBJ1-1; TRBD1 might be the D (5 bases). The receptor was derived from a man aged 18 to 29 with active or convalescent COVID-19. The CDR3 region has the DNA TGTGCCAGCTCACCATGGGCAGGGACTGAAGCTTTCTTT. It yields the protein CASSPWAGTEAFF.